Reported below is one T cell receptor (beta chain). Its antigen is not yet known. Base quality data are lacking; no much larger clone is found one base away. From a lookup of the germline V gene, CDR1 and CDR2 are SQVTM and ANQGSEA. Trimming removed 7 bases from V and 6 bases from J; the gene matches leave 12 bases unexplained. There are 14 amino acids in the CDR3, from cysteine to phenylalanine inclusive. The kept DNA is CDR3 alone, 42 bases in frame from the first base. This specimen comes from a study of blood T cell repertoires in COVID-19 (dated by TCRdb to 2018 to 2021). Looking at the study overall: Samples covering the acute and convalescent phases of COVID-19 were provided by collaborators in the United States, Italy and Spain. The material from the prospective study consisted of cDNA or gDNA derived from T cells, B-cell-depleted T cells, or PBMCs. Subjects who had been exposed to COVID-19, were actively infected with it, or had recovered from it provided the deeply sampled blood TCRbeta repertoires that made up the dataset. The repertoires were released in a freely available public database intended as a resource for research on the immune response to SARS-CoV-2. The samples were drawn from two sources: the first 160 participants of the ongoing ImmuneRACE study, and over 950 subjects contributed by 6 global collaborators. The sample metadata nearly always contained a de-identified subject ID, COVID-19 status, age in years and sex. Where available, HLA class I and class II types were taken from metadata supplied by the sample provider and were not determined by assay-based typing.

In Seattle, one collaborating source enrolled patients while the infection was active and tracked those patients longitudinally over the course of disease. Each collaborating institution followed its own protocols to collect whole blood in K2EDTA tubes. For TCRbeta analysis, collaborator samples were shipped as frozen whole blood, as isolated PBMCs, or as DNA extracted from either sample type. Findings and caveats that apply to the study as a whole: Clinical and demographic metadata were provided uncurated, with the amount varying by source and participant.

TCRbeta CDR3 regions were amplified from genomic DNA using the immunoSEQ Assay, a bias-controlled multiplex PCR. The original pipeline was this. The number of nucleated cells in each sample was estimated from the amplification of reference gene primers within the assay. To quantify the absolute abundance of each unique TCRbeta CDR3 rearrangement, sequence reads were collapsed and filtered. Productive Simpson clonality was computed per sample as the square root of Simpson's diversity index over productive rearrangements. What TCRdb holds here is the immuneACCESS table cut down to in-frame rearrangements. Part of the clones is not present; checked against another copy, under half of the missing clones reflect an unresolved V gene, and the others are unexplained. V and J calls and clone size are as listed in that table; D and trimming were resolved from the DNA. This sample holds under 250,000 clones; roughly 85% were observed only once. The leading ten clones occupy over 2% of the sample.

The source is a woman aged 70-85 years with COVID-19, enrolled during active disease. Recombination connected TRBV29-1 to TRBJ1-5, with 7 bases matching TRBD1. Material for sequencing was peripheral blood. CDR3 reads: CSAWTGPLGQPQHF. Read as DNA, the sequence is TGCAGCGCCTGGACAGGTCCTCTAGGTCAGCCCCAGCATTTT.